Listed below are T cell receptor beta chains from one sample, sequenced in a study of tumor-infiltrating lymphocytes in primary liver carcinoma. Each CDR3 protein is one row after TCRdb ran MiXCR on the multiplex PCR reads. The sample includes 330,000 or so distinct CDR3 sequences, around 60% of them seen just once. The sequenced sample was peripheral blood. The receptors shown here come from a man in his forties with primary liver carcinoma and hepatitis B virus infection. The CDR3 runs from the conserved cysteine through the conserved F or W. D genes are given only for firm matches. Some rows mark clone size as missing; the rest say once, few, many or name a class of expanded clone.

CDR3 protein: CAGEGQGLQRFSYEQYF
CDR3 DNA: TGTGCCGGAGAGGGACAGGGTCTGCAAAGGTTCTCCTACGAGCAGTACTTC
D gene: TRBD1
clone size: -
V gene: TRBV6-7
J gene: TRBJ2-7

CDR3 protein: CASSPGKLGQETRYF
CDR3 DNA: TGCGCCAGCAGCCCGGGGAAGCTAGGCCAAGAGACCCGGTACTTC
D gene: -
clone size: -
V gene: TRBV5-6
J gene: TRBJ2-5

CDR3 protein: CAWGGRTGEKLFF
CDR3 DNA: TGTGCCTGGGGGGGACGCACAGGTGAAAAACTGTTTTTT
D gene: -
clone size: -
V gene: TRBV30
J gene: TRBJ1-4

CDR3 protein: CASSQVPGLGEIQYF
CDR3 DNA: TGCGCCAGCAGCCAAGTCCCGGGACTCGGAGAGATCCAGTACTTC
D gene: -
clone size: -
V gene: TRBV4-1
J gene: TRBJ2-5

CDR3 protein: CASIQAGGGPAEQYF
CDR3 DNA: TGTGCCAGCATCCAAGCTGGCGGAGGGCCCGCCGAGCAGTACTTC
D gene: -
clone size: -
V gene: TRBV4-1
J gene: TRBJ2-7

CDR3 protein: CANGSSGNIIYF
CDR3 DNA: TGTGCCAACGGGTCCTCTGGAAACATCATATATTTT
D gene: -
clone size: -
V gene: TRBV6-1
J gene: TRBJ1-3

CDR3 protein: CASSLEGGTGPQHF
CDR3 DNA: TGCGCCAGCAGCTTGGAAGGGGGTACGGGGCCCCAGCATTTT
D gene: -
clone size: few
V gene: TRBV5-1
J gene: TRBJ1-5

CDR3 protein: CAISESSLADQPQHF
CDR3 DNA: TGTGCCATCAGTGAGTCGAGCCTAGCCGATCAGCCCCAGCATTTT
D gene: -
clone size: many
V gene: TRBV10-3
J gene: TRBJ1-5

CDR3 protein: CASRPRTSGPYEQYF
CDR3 DNA: TGTGCCAGCAGACCAAGGACTAGCGGTCCCTACGAGCAGTACTTC
D gene: TRBD2
clone size: -
V gene: TRBV6-5
J gene: TRBJ2-7

CDR3 protein: CASSLTHTGAEAFF
CDR3 DNA: TGTGCCAGCAGCCTTACGCATACTGGCGCTGAAGCCTTCTTT
D gene: -
clone size: -
V gene: TRBV6-6
J gene: TRBJ1-1

CDR3 protein: CSVEGSARSRGEGYTF
CDR3 DNA: TGCAGCGTTGAAGGCAGTGCCCGGAGCAGGGGTGAGGGCTACACCTTC
D gene: -
clone size: many
V gene: TRBV29-1
J gene: TRBJ1-2

CDR3 protein: CASSVRGIAGVVNEQFF
CDR3 DNA: TGTGCCAGCAGTGTGCGAGGGATAGCGGGAGTGGTCAATGAGCAGTTCTTC
D gene: TRBD2
clone size: -
V gene: TRBV12-3/TRBV12-4
J gene: TRBJ2-1

CDR3 protein: CVSNSRTGGIDTQYF
CDR3 DNA: TGTGTCAGCAACTCCAGGACAGGGGGCATCGATACGCAGTATTTT
D gene: TRBD1
clone size: -
V gene: TRBV11-2
J gene: TRBJ2-3

CDR3 protein: CASSFPLSLTSGTFQDTQYF
CDR3 DNA: TGTGCCAGCAGTTTCCCCCTAAGCCTCACTAGCGGGACCTTTCAAGATACCCAGTACTTC
D gene: TRBD2
clone size: -
V gene: TRBV28
J gene: TRBJ2-5

CDR3 protein: CASSGQPYDYTF
CDR3 DNA: TGTGCCAGCAGTGGACAGCCCTATGACTACACCTTC
D gene: -
clone size: -
V gene: TRBV11-2
J gene: TRBJ1-2

CDR3 protein: CASSFGGFSNQPQHF
CDR3 DNA: TGTGCCAGCAGTTTCGGGGGTTTCAGCAATCAGCCCCAGCATTTT
D gene: -
clone size: many
V gene: TRBV12-3/TRBV12-4
J gene: TRBJ1-5

CDR3 protein: CASSLNHNTRELFF
CDR3 DNA: TGTGCCAGTAGTTTAAATCACAACACCAGGGAGCTGTTTTTT
D gene: -
clone size: -
V gene: TRBV12-3/TRBV12-4
J gene: TRBJ2-2

CDR3 protein: CASSLVSGSTNEQFF
CDR3 DNA: TGCGCCAGCAGCTTGGTCAGCGGGAGCACCAATGAGCAGTTCTTC
D gene: TRBD2
clone size: many
V gene: TRBV5-1
J gene: TRBJ2-1

CDR3 protein: CASTDGTSKHNEQFF
CDR3 DNA: TGTGCCAGCACCGACGGGACTAGCAAACACAATGAGCAGTTCTTC
D gene: TRBD2
clone size: many
V gene: TRBV6-2/TRBV6-3
J gene: TRBJ2-1

CDR3 protein: CASRPRGGNYGYTF
CDR3 DNA: TGTGCCAGTAGGCCCCGGGGAGGCAACTATGGCTACACCTTC
D gene: -
clone size: -
V gene: TRBV19
J gene: TRBJ1-2

CDR3 protein: CASTFSRSGNTIYF
CDR3 DNA: TGTGCCAGCACTTTCAGCCGTTCTGGAAACACCATATATTTT
D gene: -
clone size: -
V gene: TRBV28
J gene: TRBJ1-3

CDR3 protein: CAGSYSAEELFF
CDR3 DNA: TGTGCCGGCAGTTACTCTGCCGAGGAGCTGTTTTTT
D gene: -
clone size: once
V gene: TRBV6-6
J gene: TRBJ2-2

CDR3 protein: CASSIGGETEAFF
CDR3 DNA: TGTGCCAGTAGTATCGGCGGGGAAACTGAAGCTTTCTTT
D gene: -
clone size: -
V gene: TRBV19
J gene: TRBJ1-1

CDR3 protein: CASSSGGPGNTIYF
CDR3 DNA: TGTGCCAGCAGTTCGGGGGGGCCTGGAAACACCATATATTTT
D gene: -
clone size: -
V gene: TRBV6-5
J gene: TRBJ1-3

CDR3 protein: CPSSLRDRGQEAQYF
CDR3 DNA: TGCCCCAGCAGCCTCCGGGACAGGGGACAAGAGGCCCAGTACTTC
D gene: TRBD1
clone size: -
V gene: TRBV4-1
J gene: TRBJ2-5

CDR3 protein: CADSLGSRGDNEQFF
CDR3 DNA: TGTGCCGACAGCTTAGGGAGTCGGGGTGACAATGAGCAGTTCTTC
D gene: -
clone size: -
V gene: TRBV11-2
J gene: TRBJ2-1

CDR3 protein: CASTQTTTGELFF
CDR3 DNA: TGTGCCAGCACCCAAACTACGACCGGGGAGCTGTTTTTT
D gene: -
clone size: -
V gene: TRBV12-3/TRBV12-4
J gene: TRBJ2-2

CDR3 protein: CASSQQGTLTEQYF
CDR3 DNA: TGTGCCAGCAGCCAACAGGGGACGCTTACCGAGCAGTACTTC
D gene: -
clone size: -
V gene: TRBV4-2
J gene: TRBJ2-7

CDR3 protein: CVSGLTLLAGDLTDTQYF
CDR3 DNA: TGTGTCAGCGGCTTAACCCTACTAGCGGGAGATCTCACAGATACGCAGTATTTT
D gene: TRBD2
clone size: -
V gene: TRBV11-2
J gene: TRBJ2-3

CDR3 protein: CASSASGRTYEQCF
CDR3 DNA: TGCGCCAGCAGCGCTAGCGGGAGGACCTACGAGCAGTGCTTC
D gene: TRBD2
clone size: -
V gene: TRBV4-3
J gene: TRBJ2-7

CDR3 protein: CASSPGGGSYNEQFF
CDR3 DNA: TGCGCCAGCAGCCCAGGGGGGGGATCCTACAATGAGCAGTTCTTC
D gene: -
clone size: many
V gene: TRBV4-1
J gene: TRBJ2-1

CDR3 protein: CASSLDWNEQFF
CDR3 DNA: TGTGCCAGCAGCCTGGACTGGAATGAGCAGTTCTTC
D gene: -
clone size: many
V gene: TRBV4-2
J gene: TRBJ2-1

CDR3 protein: CASSTSALGQYF
CDR3 DNA: TGTGCCAGCAGCACCTCGGCACTCGGGCAGTACTTC
D gene: -
clone size: once
V gene: TRBV11-2
J gene: TRBJ2-7

CDR3 protein: CASRERAYTDTQYF
CDR3 DNA: TGTGCCAGCAGAGAAAGGGCCTACACAGATACGCAGTATTTT
D gene: -
clone size: -
V gene: TRBV6-1
J gene: TRBJ2-3

CDR3 protein: CASSLDPTCSYEQYF
CDR3 DNA: TGTGCCAGCAGTTTAGATCCCACCTGCTCCTACGAGCAGTACTTC
D gene: -
clone size: once
V gene: TRBV11-2
J gene: TRBJ2-7

CDR3 protein: CSALRGAMNTEAFF
CDR3 DNA: TGCAGCGCCCTACGGGGGGCGATGAACACTGAAGCTTTCTTT
D gene: -
clone size: few
V gene: TRBV29-1
J gene: TRBJ1-1

CDR3 protein: CASKGHSYNEQFF
CDR3 DNA: TGTGCCAGCAAGGGACATTCCTACAATGAGCAGTTCTTC
D gene: -
clone size: many
V gene: TRBV11-2
J gene: TRBJ2-1

CDR3 protein: CASSYRTGASYNEQFF
CDR3 DNA: TGTGCCAGCAGTTACCGGACAGGGGCGTCTTACAATGAGCAGTTCTTC
D gene: TRBD1
clone size: many
V gene: TRBV6-5
J gene: TRBJ2-1

CDR3 protein: CASSFLAAPQETQYF
CDR3 DNA: TGCGCCAGCAGCTTCCTAGCGGCTCCCCAAGAGACCCAGTACTTC
D gene: TRBD2
clone size: -
V gene: TRBV5-1
J gene: TRBJ2-5

CDR3 protein: CASSQGWGETQYF
CDR3 DNA: TGCGCCAGCAGCCAAGGCTGGGGAGAGACCCAGTACTTC
D gene: -
clone size: -
V gene: TRBV4-3
J gene: TRBJ2-5

CDR3 protein: CASSSVGLAGGGPDTRYF
CDR3 DNA: TGTGCCAGCAGCTCTGTCGGACTAGCGGGAGGTGGGCCAGATACGCGGTATTTT
D gene: TRBD2
clone size: once
V gene: TRBV5-4
J gene: TRBJ2-3

CDR3 protein: CSVGAAGTDTLYF
CDR3 DNA: TGCAGCGTTGGAGCGGCAGGGACAGATACGCTGTATTTT
D gene: TRBD1
clone size: -
V gene: TRBV29-1
J gene: TRBJ2-3

CDR3 protein: CASRARGRENEQFF
CDR3 DNA: TGTGCCAGCAGGGCCCGGGGTCGGGAGAATGAGCAGTTCTTC
D gene: -
clone size: many
V gene: TRBV6-5
J gene: TRBJ2-1

CDR3 protein: CASSYGDKHNEQFF
CDR3 DNA: TGTGCCAGTAGTTACGGGGACAAACACAATGAGCAGTTCTTC
D gene: -
clone size: -
V gene: TRBV6-2/TRBV6-3
J gene: TRBJ2-1

CDR3 protein: CSVELPSYEQYF
CDR3 DNA: TGCAGCGTTGAGCTCCCCAGCTATGAGCAGTACTTC
D gene: -
clone size: -
V gene: TRBV29-1
J gene: TRBJ2-7

CDR3 protein: CARSLAVGRTYDQYF
CDR3 DNA: TGTGCCAGGAGCTTAGCGGTCGGACGGACATACGATCAGTACTTC
D gene: -
clone size: -
V gene: TRBV11-2
J gene: TRBJ2-7

CDR3 protein: CASSPATAGNTIYF
CDR3 DNA: TGTGCCAGCAGCCCTGCGACAGCTGGAAACACCATATATTTT
D gene: -
clone size: many
V gene: TRBV5-5
J gene: TRBJ1-3

CDR3 protein: CASSIRQSLYTDTQYF
CDR3 DNA: TGTGCCAGTAGCATCCGACAGAGCCTTTACACAGATACGCAGTATTTT
D gene: -
clone size: -
V gene: TRBV11-2
J gene: TRBJ2-3

CDR3 protein: CASSSGTSGSYEQYF
CDR3 DNA: TGCGCCAGCAGCTCCGGGACTAGCGGGAGCTACGAGCAGTACTTC
D gene: TRBD2
clone size: -
V gene: TRBV5-1
J gene: TRBJ2-7

CDR3 protein: CTSSQEFGTSFQYF
CDR3 DNA: TGTACCAGTAGCCAAGAATTCGGGACTAGCTTTCAGTACTTC
D gene: TRBD2
clone size: -
V gene: TRBV4-2
J gene: TRBJ2-4

CDR3 protein: CASSLGPMVAGFRDTQYF
CDR3 DNA: TGTGCCAGCAGCTTGGGCCCAATGGTCGCAGGCTTCAGAGATACGCAGTATTTT
D gene: -
clone size: -
V gene: TRBV11-2
J gene: TRBJ2-3

CDR3 protein: CASSPDGRGSRVYEQYF
CDR3 DNA: TGCGCCAGCAGCCCAGACGGCAGGGGGAGTCGAGTCTACGAGCAGTACTTC
D gene: TRBD1
clone size: -
V gene: TRBV4-3
J gene: TRBJ2-7

CDR3 protein: CDRSEGAGQETQYF
CDR3 DNA: TGTGACAGAAGTGAGGGGGCAGGGCAAGAGACCCAGTACTTC
D gene: TRBD1
clone size: -
V gene: TRBV6-1
J gene: TRBJ2-5

CDR3 protein: CASSLGGISNQPQHF
CDR3 DNA: TGCGCCAGCAGCTTGGGAGGGATTAGCAATCAGCCCCAGCATTTT
D gene: -
clone size: -
V gene: TRBV5-1
J gene: TRBJ1-5

CDR3 protein: CASSSGTPSYEQYF
CDR3 DNA: TGTGCCAGCAGCTCCGGGACTCCCTCCTACGAGCAGTACTTC
D gene: -
clone size: many
V gene: TRBV6-5
J gene: TRBJ2-7

CDR3 protein: CASIRLSGSDTQYF
CDR3 DNA: TGTGCCAGCATCAGATTATCGGGGTCAGATACGCAGTATTTT
D gene: -
clone size: -
V gene: TRBV6-5
J gene: TRBJ2-3

CDR3 protein: CASSSRRLAGADTQCF
CDR3 DNA: TGTGCCAGCAGCTCAAGAAGGTTGGCGGGGGCTGATACGCAGTGTTTT
D gene: -
clone size: -
V gene: TRBV11-2
J gene: TRBJ2-3

CDR3 protein: CVSSTGLTDSTGAYEQYF
CDR3 DNA: TGTGTCAGCAGCACTGGACTAACAGATTCCACAGGGGCCTACGAGCAGTACTTC
D gene: -
clone size: -
V gene: TRBV11-3
J gene: TRBJ2-7